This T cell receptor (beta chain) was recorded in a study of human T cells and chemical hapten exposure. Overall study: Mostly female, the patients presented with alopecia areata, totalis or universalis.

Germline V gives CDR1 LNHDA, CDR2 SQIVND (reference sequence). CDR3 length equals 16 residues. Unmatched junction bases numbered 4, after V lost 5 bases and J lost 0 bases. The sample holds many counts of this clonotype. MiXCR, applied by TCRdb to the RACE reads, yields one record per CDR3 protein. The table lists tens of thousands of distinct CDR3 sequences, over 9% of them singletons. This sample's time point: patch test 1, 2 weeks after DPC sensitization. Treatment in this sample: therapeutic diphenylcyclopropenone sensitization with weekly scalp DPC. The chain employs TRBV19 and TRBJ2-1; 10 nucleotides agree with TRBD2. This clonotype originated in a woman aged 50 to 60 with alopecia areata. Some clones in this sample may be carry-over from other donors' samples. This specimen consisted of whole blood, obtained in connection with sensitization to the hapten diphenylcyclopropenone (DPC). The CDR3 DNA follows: TGTGCCAGTAGTCGGGCTAGCGGGGGCTCCTACAATGAGCAGTTCTTC. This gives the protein CASSRASGGSYNEQFF.